These T cell receptor beta chains were read from a single sample in a study of blood T cell repertoires in COVID-19. Sequencing used immunoSEQ multiplex PCR; TCRdb keeps in-frame clones, though not all of them. The sample holds tens of thousands of clones; over 75% are singletons and the top ten take about a tenth. Input material: peripheral blood. The receptor set was obtained from a human donor in a cohort sampled during active COVID-19. Both conserved end residues are part of each CDR3. Fields, in order: J gene, V gene, D gene, clone size, CDR3 protein, CDR3 DNA. D genes are given only for firm matches. For some rows the clone size is stated as once, few or many, or as a class when expanded; others skip it.

TRBJ2-3 TRBV6-6 NA NA CASSFLQGTLTDTQYF TGTGCCAGCAGTTTTCTTCAGGGAACATTAACAGATACGCAGTATTTT
TRBJ2-3 TRBV5-8 TRBD1 few CASPTPPQRGLDTQYF TGTGCCAGCCCAACCCCCCCCCAGAGGGGGCTCGATACGCAGTATTTT
TRBJ2-7 TRBV5-5 NA few CASSLLAYSYEQYF TGTGCCAGCAGCTTACTAGCTTACTCCTACGAGCAGTACTTC
TRBJ2-7 TRBV27 NA NA CASRRGGARGSYEQYF TGTGCCAGCAGAAGGGGCGGCGCCCGCGGCTCCTACGAGCAGTACTTC
TRBJ1-2 TRBV19 TRBD1 NA CASSDRALGGPGYTF TGTGCCAGTTCGGACAGGGCGCTCGGCGGTCCTGGCTACACCTTC
TRBJ1-2 TRBV4-1 NA NA CASSLRQDYGYTF TGCGCCAGCAGCCTGCGACAGGACTATGGCTACACCTTC
TRBJ2-7 TRBV5-1 NA NA CASTDGLALSYEQYF TGCGCCAGCACCGATGGGCTAGCGCTATCCTACGAGCAGTACTTC
TRBJ2-1 TRBV14 TRBD2 NA CASSQDRGLAGMVDEQFF TGTGCCAGCAGCCAAGATCGGGGACTAGCGGGAATGGTCGATGAGCAGTTCTTC
TRBJ2-1 TRBV7-2 TRBD1 once CASRRGRLARDEQFF TGTGCCAGCAGGAGGGGGCGGCTTGCTAGGGATGAGCAGTTCTTC
TRBJ2-1 TRBV27 NA NA CASSLSQFNEQFF TGTGCCAGCAGTTTATCACAGTTTAATGAGCAGTTCTTC
TRBJ1-1 TRBV28 NA few CASSLSRAEAFF TGTGCCAGCAGTTTGAGCAGGGCTGAAGCTTTCTTT
TRBJ2-1 TRBV15 NA NA CATSRDRGNNEQFF TGTGCCACCAGCAGAGACCGCGGGAACAATGAGCAGTTCTTC
TRBJ2-1 TRBV9 TRBD2 NA CASSGTSGLSYNEQFF TGTGCCAGCAGCGGTACTAGCGGCCTCTCCTACAATGAGCAGTTCTTC
TRBJ2-7 TRBV5-1 NA NA CASSLGGTSSSYEQYF TGCGCCAGCAGCTTGGGCGGGACCTCAAGCTCCTACGAGCAGTACTTC
TRBJ2-5 TRBV10-3 TRBD2 few CAISPGLAGGETQYF TGTGCCATCTCTCCGGGACTAGCGGGAGGGGAGACCCAGTACTTC
TRBJ2-2 TRBV10-3 TRBD2 NA CATRPGSGRANTGELFF TGTGCCACCCGGCCGGGTAGCGGGAGGGCGAACACCGGGGAGCTGTTTTTT
TRBJ2-5 TRBV5-1 TRBD2 NA CASSLGVAGGGETQYF TGCGCCAGCAGCTTAGGGGTAGCGGGAGGAGGAGAGACCCAGTACTTC
TRBJ1-2 TRBV4-2 TRBD1 NA CASSRTGTGNYGYTF TGTGCCAGCAGCCGTACCGGGACAGGTAACTATGGCTACACCTTC
TRBJ2-1 TRBV7-9 TRBD2 NA CASSPPGLAFNEQFF TGTGCCAGCAGCCCCCCGGGACTAGCCTTCAATGAGCAGTTCTTC
TRBJ1-3 TRBV10-3 NA NA CAISEGGGGNTIYF TGTGCCATCAGTGAGGGGGGCGGCGGAAACACCATATATTTT
TRBJ1-1 TRBV5-5 TRBD1 NA CASNVIRYRGPMNTEAFF TGTGCCAGCAACGTAATTCGGTACAGGGGGCCTATGAACACTGAAGCTTTCTTT
TRBJ2-1 TRBV18 TRBD2 NA CASSPTTSGFQGEQFF TGTGCCAGCTCGCCCACTACTAGCGGGTTTCAGGGGGAGCAGTTCTTC
TRBJ2-5 TRBV27 NA NA CASSLSVRGSTETQYF TGTGCCAGCAGTTTATCGGTGAGGGGGAGTACGGAGACCCAGTACTTC
TRBJ2-3 TRBV27 TRBD1 NA CASSDRGGTDTQYF TGTGCCAGCAGTGACAGGGGTGGCACAGATACGCAGTATTTT
TRBJ2-2 TRBV3-1/TRBV3-2 NA NA CASSQLSTGELFF TGTGCCAGCAGCCAACTCAGTACCGGGGAGCTGTTTTTT
TRBJ2-2 TRBV19 TRBD2 NA CASRGSVGGFGTSGTNTGELFF TGTGCCAGTAGGGGATCAGTGGGAGGTTTCGGGACTAGCGGAACGAACACCGGGGAGCTGTTTTTT
TRBJ2-3 TRBV5-1 NA NA CASSLDRVGTDTQYF TGCGCCAGCAGCTTGGACAGGGTTGGCACAGATACGCAGTATTTT
TRBJ1-4 TRBV5-1 NA NA CASSLRGLGEKLFF TGCGCCAGCAGCTTGAGGGGTTTAGGTGAAAAACTGTTTTTT
TRBJ2-7 TRBV4-1 NA NA CASSKVQGPYEQYF TGCGCCAGCAGCAAAGTCCAGGGGCCCTACGAGCAGTACTTC
TRBJ2-3 TRBV5-4 NA NA CASSPTLYTDTQYF TGTGCCAGCAGCCCGACTCTATACACAGATACGCAGTATTTT
TRBJ2-5 TRBV5-1 TRBD2 NA CASSLDGGRAGETQYF TGCGCCAGCAGCTTGGATGGTGGGAGGGCTGGGGAGACCCAGTACTTC
TRBJ2-6 TRBV9 NA NA CASSVWRSSGANVLTF TGTGCCAGCAGCGTTTGGCGGAGCTCTGGGGCCAACGTCCTGACTTTC
TRBJ1-2 TRBV19 TRBD1 NA CASKPGQNYNYGYTF TGTGCCAGTAAGCCGGGACAGAACTATAACTATGGCTACACCTTC
TRBJ1-3 TRBV28 NA NA CASRQQGRDTIYF TGTGCCAGCAGGCAACAGGGTAGGGACACCATATATTTT
TRBJ2-7 TRBV12-3/TRBV12-4 NA NA CASSSFYEQYF TGTGCCAGCAGTTCCTTCTACGAGCAGTACTTC
TRBJ2-7 TRBV28 TRBD1 NA CASSLYSGDSTYEQYF TGTGCCAGCAGTTTATATTCCGGGGACAGCACCTACGAGCAGTACTTC
TRBJ2-2 TRBV5-1 TRBD1 few CASSLEQGAWAGELFF TGCGCCAGCAGCTTGGAACAGGGGGCTTGGGCCGGGGAGCTGTTTTTT
TRBJ2-2 TRBV5-8 TRBD1 NA CASKDRGNTGELFF TGTGCCAGCAAGGACAGGGGGAACACCGGGGAGCTGTTTTTT
TRBJ2-5 TRBV28 NA NA CASSPNVGLGTQYF TGTGCCAGCAGTCCGAATGTGGGGCTCGGGACCCAGTACTTC
TRBJ2-1 TRBV10-1 TRBD2 NA CATGLAGPYNEQFF TGCGCCACCGGACTAGCAGGCCCCTACAATGAGCAGTTCTTC